The 26 T cell receptor beta chains in this list originate from one sample, sequenced in a study of cytomegalovirus exposure and HLA in healthy donors. It was with 60 Vbeta and 13 Jbeta primers that the PCR ran. Using immunoSEQ multiplex PCR, the repertoire was profiled, and TCRdb retains in-frame clones only, with some absent. The repertoire holds some 170,000 clones, with around 81% as singletons. Sequencing was performed on PBMCs. Receptors originate from a woman between 18 and 29 years old in good health and CMV-seropositive.

The chain combines TRBV11-2 with TRBJ1-2, with 10 nucleotides matching TRBD1. The CDR3 spans 15 residues. V dropped 5 bases and J dropped 6; count of bases not matched to a gene: 9. The germline gives CDR1 SGHAT, CDR2 FQNNGV. In DNA, the CDR3 is TGTGCCAGCAGCCCACGGGACAGGGGAAGAGATGGCTACACCTTC. This encodes CASSPRDRGRDGYTF.

This clone was observed a handful of times. The chain links TRBV28 to TRBJ1-1; D perhaps matches TRBD1 (6 bases). This CDR3 has 15 amino acids. With 5 bases removed from V and 4 bases from J, the gap between germline ends came to 17 bases. CDR1 MDHEN and CDR2 SYDVKM come from the germline V gene. CDR3 bases: TGTGCCAGCAGTCCAACCACAGGGCGGAGCACTGAAGCTTTCTTT. This codes for CASSPTTGRSTEAFF.

V and J are TRBV7-9 and TRBJ2-7; 8 bases line up with TRBD1. CDR3 length equals 16 residues. CDR1 is SEHNR, CDR2 FQNEAQ, per germline (reference sequence). With V trimmed by 1 base and J by 4 bases, 9 bases remained unmatched. CDR3 nucleotide sequence: TGTGCCAGCAGCTTAGGAGGCAGGGGGCACAGTTACGAGCAGTACTTC. This gives the protein CASSLGGRGHSYEQYF. Looking up the rest from reference TRBV7-9 and TRBJ2-7 gives the full variable domain: DTGVSQNPRHKITKRGQNVTFRCDPISEHNRLYWYRQTLGQGPEFLTYFQNEAQLEKSRLLSDRFSAERPKGSFSTLEIQRTEQGDSAMYLCASSLGGRGHSYEQYFGPGTRLTVT.

The V gene is TRBV15, the J gene TRBJ1-2, with 9 bases fitting TRBD1. Trimming removed 4 bases from V and 7 bases from J; junction bases left unmatched: 10. This CDR3 has 15 amino acids. Germline CDR1 is LNHNV and CDR2 is YYDKDF (reference sequence). The CDR3 nucleotides read TGTGCCACCAGCATGGCTCCCGGGACAGGGATTGGCTACACCTTC. Its protein product is CATSMAPGTGIGYTF.

The V gene is TRBV4-3, the J gene TRBJ2-3; 8 bases align to TRBD2. V shed 4 bases and J 2 bases; nucleotides not matched to a gene: 14. The CDR3 is 18 amino acids. CDR1 and CDR2 from the germline V gene are LGHNA and YSLEER. CDR3 sequence (DNA): TGCGCCAGCAGCCCCAAGTTCGGGGGGGAGATAAACACAGATACGCAGTATTTT. This translates into CASSPKFGGEINTDTQYF.

This sequence joins TRBV2 and TRBJ2-2, with D possibly TRBD1 on 6 matching bases. This CDR3 region has 15 residues. The V end was cut by 8 bases, the J end by 3 bases, with 16 bases between. Germline V gene data show CDR1 as SNHLY and CDR2 as FYNNEI. The CDR3 DNA follows: TGTGCCAGCCTGGGACATCGCGCAGACACCGGGGAGCTGTTTTTT. This gives the protein CASLGHRADTGELFF.

The chain employs TRBV19 and TRBJ2-6, with D possibly being TRBD2 (7 bases). This CDR3 is 18 amino acids long. CDR1 and CDR2 from the germline V gene are LNHDA and SQIVND (reference sequence). Trimming took off 3 bases at V and 0 bases at J, with 15 bases between the two ends. The CDR3 reads CASSIGRGPDSGANVLTF. The CDR3 coding sequence is TGTGCCAGTAGTATCGGGCGGGGGCCAGACTCTGGGGCCAACGTCCTGACTTTC.

V is TRBV20-1 and J is TRBJ1-1; D not certain. The germline V gene has CDR1 DFQATT and CDR2 SNEGSKA (reference sequence). This CDR3 region has 10 residues. V was cut by 4 bases and J by 10 bases, with 10 bases left in between. The CDR3 protein is CSAMRAGAFF. CDR3 nucleotide sequence: TGCAGTGCTATGCGCGCGGGAGCTTTCTTT.

The genes are TRBV2 and TRBJ1-1; TRBD1 might be the D (5 bases). This CDR3 has 13 residues. Germline lookup yields CDR1 SNHLY and CDR2 FYNNEI. The germline V and J ends were trimmed by 7 bases and 3 bases, with 12 bases remaining between them. As DNA, the CDR3 is TGTGCCAGCACCTCGGACATAGACACTGAAGCTTTCTTT. This sequence encodes CASTSDIDTEAFF. The whole variable domain, remainder taken from reference TRBV2 and TRBJ1-1, is EPEVTQTPSHQVTQMGQEVILRCVPISNHLYFYWYRQILGQKVEFLVSFYNNEISEKSEIFDDQFSVERPDGSNFTLKIRSTKLEDSAMYFCASTSDIDTEAFFGQGTRLTVV.

This clone was recorded once. The chain joins TRBV4-3 to TRBJ2-2; perhaps TRBD2 as D (6 bases). The germline V gene has CDR1 LGHNA and CDR2 YSLEER. The ends were cut back, 0 bases at V and 2 bases at J, with 7 bases in the middle. The CDR3 has 15 amino acids. The CDR3 protein is CASSQERGNTGELFF. CDR3 nucleotides: TGCGCCAGCAGCCAAGAGCGGGGAAACACCGGGGAGCTGTTTTTT.

V gene TRBV29-1 combines with J gene TRBJ1-1; D unresolved. Trimming pared 7 bases from V and 1 base from J, leaving 16 bases between. CDR1 and CDR2 from the germline V gene are SQVTM and ANQGSEA. This CDR3 has 14 amino acids. The CDR3 nucleotides read TGCAGCGCCCGCAGAACGACACAGAACACTGAAGCTTTCTTT. It is translated as CSARRTTQNTEAFF.

The J gene is TRBJ1-2, the V gene TRBV5-6; tentative D call: TRBD1 (5 bases). The CDR3 is 14 residues long. Germline CDR1 SGHDT, CDR2 YYEEEE. V lost 0 bases and J lost 4, with 10 bases in between. The CDR3 loop is CASSLARDSYGYTF. CDR3 in DNA: TGTGCCAGCAGCTTGGCAAGGGACTCCTATGGCTACACCTTC.

The chain joins TRBV7-9 to TRBJ2-7; 9 bases agree with TRBD1. The germline CDR1 and CDR2 sequences are SEHNR and FQNEAQ (reference sequence). The CDR3 contains 15 residues. V shed 1 base and J 5 bases; nucleotides not matched to a gene: 6. The CDR3 nucleotides are TGTGCCAGCAGCTTAGTAGGGACAGGGATCAACGAGCAGTACTTC. This translates into CASSLVGTGINEQYF.

The chain couples TRBV27 to TRBJ2-1; 9 bases fit TRBD1. This CDR3 region has 16 residues. CDR1 is MNHEY, CDR2 SMNVEV, per germline (reference sequence). V was clipped by 3 bases and J by 6 bases; unmatched bases: 9. Here the CDR3 DNA reads TGTGCCAGCAGTTTTTATAGGACAGGGGCCTCCAATGAGCAGTTCTTC. It translates to CASSFYRTGASNEQFF.

The rearrangement joins TRBV11-2 to TRBJ2-2; D remains ambiguous. Trimming removed 5 bases at V and 4 bases at J, with 5 bases between. Germline CDR1 SGHAT, CDR2 FQNNGV. This CDR3 spans 12 amino acids. CDR3 coding DNA: TGTGCCAGCAGCCTCAGCACCGGGGAGCTGTTTTTT. It encodes CASSLSTGELFF.

This rearrangement joins TRBV18 to TRBJ1-1; unclear D gene. Germline V lookup: CDR1 KGHSH, CDR2 LQKENI. V dropped 3 bases and J dropped 4 bases, with 6 bases sitting between them. The CDR3 runs 12 residues. CDR3 nucleotides: TGTGCCAGCTCACCGGTTAGCACTGAAGCTTTCTTT. Protein sequence: CASSPVSTEAFF.

The chain recombines TRBV9 with TRBJ2-5; 9 bases map to TRBD1. Germline V gives CDR1 SGDLS, CDR2 YYNGEE. Trimming took 4 bases from V and 2 from J; bases not matched to a gene: 3. The CDR3 is made up of 14 amino acids. CDR3 DNA sequence: TGTGCCAGCAGCCCCGGGACAGGGCAAGAGACCCAGTACTTC. Its translation is CASSPGTGQETQYF.

The chain is built from TRBV19 and TRBJ2-5; perhaps TRBD2 as D (5 bases). This CDR3 contains 17 residues. Per the germline V gene, CDR1 is LNHDA and CDR2 is SQIVND (reference sequence). V lost 5 bases and J 1 base, leaving 20 bases between the germline ends. The CDR3 here is CASSPSLGPITQETQYF. DNA of the CDR3: TGTGCCAGTAGTCCCTCACTAGGTCCTATAACCCAAGAGACCCAGTACTTC.

The sample holds a few counts of this clone. This chain connects TRBV7-2 to TRBJ2-1; the match to TRBD2 covers 13 bases. Per the germline V gene, CDR1 is SGHTA and CDR2 is FQGNSA. V gave up 1 base and J gave up 2 bases; unmatched junction bases: 2. There are 17 residues in the CDR3. The CDR3 loop reads CASSLEGTSGAYNEQFF. CDR3 coding DNA: TGTGCCAGCAGCTTAGAGGGGACTAGCGGGGCCTACAATGAGCAGTTCTTC.

The chain links TRBV30 to TRBJ1-6, with a possible D match to TRBD1 (5 bases). The CDR3 loop spans 14 amino acids. Germline CDR1 is GTSNPN and CDR2 is SVGIG (reference sequence). The V gene lost 1 base and the J gene lost 7 bases, with 11 bases spanning the gap. The CDR3 DNA reads as TGTGCCTGGAGTGGGGGTCGGGGGAATTCACCCCTCCACTTT. It translates to CAWSGGRGNSPLHF.

This clone turned up a few times. The CDR3 coding sequence is TGTGCCAGCAGTTTAGGTCCAAACAGAAACACCATATATTTT. The encoded protein is CASSLGPNRNTIYF. V is TRBV27 and J is TRBJ1-3; D is uncertain. The CDR3 is 14 amino acids. The V gene's germline CDR1 is MNHEY and CDR2 SMNVEV (reference sequence). V lost 2 bases, J lost 5 bases, and 10 bases lay in between.

This chain links TRBV2 with TRBJ1-5; possible D gene TRBD1, 5 bases. Germline V CDR1 and CDR2: SNHLY, FYNNEI. CDR3 length: 13 amino acids. CDR3 sequence reads: CAKGGVDNQPQHF. The CDR3, as DNA: TGTGCAAAGGGAGGGGTCGACAATCAGCCCCAGCATTTT.

As regards this clone: Other DNA sequences in the same sample also yield this CDR3. The genes are TRBV6-5 and TRBJ1-1, with D possibly matching TRBD1 (6 bases). The CDR3 consists of 13 residues. Between the trimmed V and J ends, which lost 3 bases and 4 bases, there was a span of 9 bases. The germline gives CDR1 MNHEY, CDR2 SVGAGI. This CDR3 reads CASSYSGVTEAFF. The CDR3 DNA is TGTGCCAGCAGTTATTCAGGGGTCACTGAAGCTTTCTTT.

The V call is TRBV7-8, the J call TRBJ1-5; TRBD1 matches 7 bases. V trimming: 2 bases; J trimming: 4 bases; junction bases outside the gene matches: 5. The CDR3 loop spans 15 amino acids. Germline-derived CDR1 and CDR2 are SGHVS and FQNEAQ. CDR3 residues: CASSLRGGTNQPQHF. The CDR3 region has the DNA TGTGCCAGCAGCTTAAGAGGGGGCACGAATCAGCCCCAGCATTTT.

This clone was seen a few times. The chain joins TRBV5-1 to TRBJ1-2, with D maybe TRBD1 (5 bases). CDR1 is SGHRS, CDR2 YFSETQ, per germline. This CDR3 has 13 residues. Trimming removed 4 bases at V and 1 base at J, with 8 bases between. CDR3 sequence reads: CASSTDSNYGYTF. The CDR3 region has the DNA TGCGCCAGCAGCACCGACAGTAACTATGGCTACACCTTC.

The V call is TRBV18, the J call TRBJ2-7; D is possibly TRBD1 (5 bases). The CDR3 covers 15 residues. Germline assignment: CDR1 KGHSH and CDR2 LQKENI. V was clipped by 2 bases and J by 3 bases, with 14 bases between them. The CDR3 DNA sequence: TGTGCCAGCTCACCAGAGACAGAACCGGGCTACGAGCAGTACTTC. Protein product: CASSPETEPGYEQYF.